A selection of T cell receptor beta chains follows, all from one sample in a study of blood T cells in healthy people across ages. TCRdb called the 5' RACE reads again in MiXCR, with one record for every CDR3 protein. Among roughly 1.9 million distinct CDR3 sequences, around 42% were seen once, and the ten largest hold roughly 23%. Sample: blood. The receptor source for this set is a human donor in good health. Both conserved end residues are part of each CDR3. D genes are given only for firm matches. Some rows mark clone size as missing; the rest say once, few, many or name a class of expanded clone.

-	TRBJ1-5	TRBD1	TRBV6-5	CATGQGGQPQHF	TGTGCCACAGGACAGGGTGGCCAGCCCCAGCATTTT
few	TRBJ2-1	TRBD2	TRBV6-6	CASSYSGGVFDEQFF	TGTGCCAGCAGTTACTCCGGGGGGGTATTCGATGAGCAGTTCTTC
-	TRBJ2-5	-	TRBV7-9	CASSLAVDGVSETQYF	TGTGCCAGCAGCTTGGCGGTCGACGGGGTGTCGGAGACCCAGTACTTC
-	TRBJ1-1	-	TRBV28	CASSQGGRNTEAFF	TGTGCCAGCAGTCAAGGGGGGAGGAACACTGAAGCTTTCTTT
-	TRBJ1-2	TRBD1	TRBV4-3	CASSQEDRVRGYTF	TGCGCCAGCAGCCAAGAGGACAGGGTGAGAGGCTACACCTTC
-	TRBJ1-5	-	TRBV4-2	CACSQNRDNNQPQHF	TGTGCCTGCAGCCAAAACCGGGACAACAATCAGCCCCAGCATTTT
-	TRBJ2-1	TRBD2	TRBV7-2	CASSSPGLAVYNEQFF	TGTGCCAGCAGCTCCCCAGGGCTAGCGGTCTACAATGAGCAGTTCTTC
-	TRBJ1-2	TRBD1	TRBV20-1	CGARDLGQKFYGYTF	TGCGGTGCTAGAGATTTGGGACAGAAGTTCTATGGCTACACCTTC
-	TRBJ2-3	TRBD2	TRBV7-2	CASSTRSGGRTDTQYF	TGTGCCAGCAGCACCCGTAGCGGGGGGCGCACAGATACGCAGTATTTT
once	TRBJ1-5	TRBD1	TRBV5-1	CASSLDPTGVQPQHF	TGCGCCAGCAGCTTGGACCCCACAGGGGTTCAGCCCCAGCATTTT
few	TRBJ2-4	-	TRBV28	CASRDGVGQYF	TGTGCCAGCAGGGACGGGGTTGGGCAGTACTTC
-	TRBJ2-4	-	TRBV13	CASSLWGDMDKNIQYF	TGTGCCAGCAGCCTATGGGGGGACATGGACAAAAACATTCAGTACTTC
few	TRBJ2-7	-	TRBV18	CASSPPGLDSNEQYF	TGTGCCAGCTCACCACCGGGCCTCGATTCAAACGAGCAGTACTTC
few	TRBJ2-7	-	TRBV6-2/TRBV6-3	CASNTGDHEQYF	TGTGCCAGCAACACAGGAGACCACGAGCAGTACTTC
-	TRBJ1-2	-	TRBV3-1	CASSQAYDRTHGYTF	TGTGCCAGCAGCCAAGCTTATGACAGAACCCATGGCTACACCTTC
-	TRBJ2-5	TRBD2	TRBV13	CASSSGLAGKETQYF	TGTGCCAGCAGCTCAGGACTAGCGGGTAAAGAGACCCAGTACTTC
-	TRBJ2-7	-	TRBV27	CASSPNSAWGSYEQYF	TGTGCCAGCAGTCCAAACTCCGCCTGGGGCTCCTACGAGCAGTACTTC
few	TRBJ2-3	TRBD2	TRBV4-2	CASSARLAGEDTQYF	TGTGCCAGCAGCGCCCGACTAGCGGGGGAGGATACGCAGTATTTT
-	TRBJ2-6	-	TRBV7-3	CASSPYEPPSSGANVLTF	TGTGCCAGCAGCCCTTACGAACCGCCCAGCTCTGGGGCCAACGTCCTGACTTTC
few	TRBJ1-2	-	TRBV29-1	CSEGSNYGYTF	TGCAGCGAGGGTTCTAACTATGGCTACACCTTC
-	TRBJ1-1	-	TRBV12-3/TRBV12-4	CASSPDSIEAFF	TGTGCCAGCAGCCCGGACAGTATTGAAGCTTTCTTT
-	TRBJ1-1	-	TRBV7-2	CASAVVGNTEAFF	TGTGCCAGCGCCGTCGTTGGTAACACTGAAGCTTTCTTT
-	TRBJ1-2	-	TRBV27	CASSSISQGYGYTF	TGTGCCAGCAGTTCTATCTCCCAGGGGTATGGCTACACCTTC
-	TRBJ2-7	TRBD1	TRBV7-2	CASSLRTGAGEQYF	TGTGCCAGCAGCCTACGGACAGGGGCGGGGGAGCAGTACTTC
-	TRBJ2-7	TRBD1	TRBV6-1	CASSRGSTRLEKQYF	TGTGCCAGCAGCAGGGGGTCTACGAGATTAGAGAAGCAGTACTTC
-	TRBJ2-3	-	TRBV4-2	CASSQEFSGTSTDTQYF	TGTGCCAGCAGCCAAGAATTCTCCGGGACGTCAACAGATACGCAGTATTTT
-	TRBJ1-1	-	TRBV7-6	CASSLDVGAGAFF	TGTGCCAGCAGCTTAGATGTTGGGGCAGGGGCTTTCTTT
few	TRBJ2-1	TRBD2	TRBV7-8	CASSSTPKGLAEYNEQFF	TGTGCCAGCAGCTCTACTCCAAAAGGACTAGCGGAATACAATGAGCAGTTCTTC
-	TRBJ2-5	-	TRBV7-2	CASSPRGGHQETQYF	TGTGCCAGCAGCCCGAGGGGCGGTCACCAAGAGACCCAGTACTTC
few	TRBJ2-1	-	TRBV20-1	CSARDLQGPADEQFF	TGCAGTGCTAGAGACCTACAGGGACCTGCGGATGAGCAGTTCTTC
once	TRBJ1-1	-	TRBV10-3	CAISELMGEAFF	TGTGCCATCAGTGAATTGATGGGTGAAGCTTTCTTT
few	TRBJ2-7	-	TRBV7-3	CASSFGGPNYEQYF	TGTGCCAGCAGCTTTGGGGGACCCAACTACGAGCAGTACTTC
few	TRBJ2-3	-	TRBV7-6	CASSLDAGGSTDTQYF	TGTGCCAGCAGCTTAGACGCTGGGGGTTCCACAGATACGCAGTATTTT